The next 27 T cell receptor beta chains were all read from a single sample in a study of breast tumors, draining lymph nodes, adjacent tissues. TCRdb independently ran MiXCR on the multiplex PCR reads; one entry per CDR3 protein. Of 180,000 or so distinct CDR3 sequences in the sample, approximately 30% were seen once. Samples came from axillary lymph nodes draining the breast cancer. Sequencing was done on a sample of axillary lymph node tissue. All receptors come from a female donor with breast cancer. Some clones in this sample may be carry-over from other donors' samples.

This clonotype was recorded at least ten times. V usage is TRBV10-3 and J usage is TRBJ2-5, with 14 bases matching TRBD2. The CDR3 is 14 residues long. Germline V lookup: CDR1 ENHRY, CDR2 SYGVKD. J was trimmed by 7 bases and V by 7 bases; bases with no gene match: 5. Here the CDR3 reads CAIMGLAGDGTQYF. The CDR3 DNA is TGTGCCATCATGGGACTAGCGGGGGATGGGACCCAGTACTTC.

This clonotype was observed at least ten times. The V gene is TRBV15, the J gene TRBJ1-3; weak D call: TRBD1 (5 bases). The ends were cut back, 4 bases at V and 0 bases at J, with 13 bases in the middle. The CDR3 spans 16 residues. Germline loops: CDR1 LNHNV, CDR2 YYDKDF (reference sequence). This chain's CDR3 is CATSNPTAHSGNTIYF. The CDR3 nucleotides read TGTGCCACCAGCAACCCGACAGCTCACTCTGGAAACACCATATATTTT.

This chain joins TRBV9 and TRBJ1-6; possibly TRBD1 for D (5 bases). CDR3 length equals 14 residues. Trimming removed 0 bases at V and 12 bases at J, with 13 bases between. Germline assignment: CDR1 SGDLS and CDR2 YYNGEE. CDR3 coding DNA: TGTGCCAGCAGCGTAGGCGGGGGATCAGGACCCCTCCACTTT. It is translated as CASSVGGGSGPLHF.

This clonotype was counted ten times or more. The rearrangement joins TRBV5-4 to TRBJ2-7; weak D call: TRBD1 (6 bases). The CDR3 sequence is 16 residues long. Germline CDR1 SGHNT, CDR2 YYREEE (reference sequence). V lost 3 bases, J lost 1 base, and 17 bases lay in between. CDR3 DNA sequence: TGTGCCAGCAGCTCACCGGTGGGACAAGGATCCTACGAGCAGTACTTC. Translation gives CASSSPVGQGSYEQYF. Variable domain in full (rest from reference TRBV5-4 and TRBJ2-7): ETGVTQSPTHLIKTRGQQVTLRCSSQSGHNTVSWYQQALGQGPQFIFQYYREEENGRGNFPPRFSGLQFPNYSSELNVNALELDDSALYLCASSSPVGQGSYEQYFGPGTRLTVT.

The rearrangement joins TRBV20-1 to TRBJ1-6; D gene ambiguous. CDR3 length equals 12 residues. V dropped 0 bases and J dropped 9 bases, with 6 bases sitting between them. Germline CDR1 reads DFQATT; CDR2 reads SNEGSKA (reference sequence). The CDR3 bases are TGCAGTGCTAGAGAAAATAGTTCACCCCTCCACTTT. It codes for CSARENSSPLHF.

This clonotype was seen at least ten times. The gene calls are TRBV27 and TRBJ2-7, with D possibly matching TRBD2 (5 bases). Per germline, CDR1 MNHEY and CDR2 SMNVEV (reference sequence). The CDR3 totals 15 residues. Trimming stripped 7 bases from V and 0 bases from J, with 16 bases between. CDR3 nucleotides: TGTGCCAGCAAATGGGGAGTGGGGAGCTCCTACGAGCAGTACTTC. Residues: CASKWGVGSSYEQYF.

A word on this clonotype: One end of the junction does not line up with germline, which may come from a read error. This chain joins TRBV20-1 and TRBJ2-6, with 8 bases aligning to TRBD1. CDR1 is DFQATT, CDR2 SNEGSKA, per germline (reference sequence). The CDR3 runs to 19 residues. The CDR3 region is CSARVYRDRTSPGASVLTF. CDR3 coding DNA: TGCAGTGCTAGAGTATACCGGGACAGGACCTCCCCTGGGGCCAGCGTCCTGACTTTC.

This clonotype was observed many times. The gene calls are TRBV7-2 and TRBJ2-1; tentative D call: TRBD2 (5 bases). The CDR3 is 13 residues long. Trimming removed 5 bases at V and 8 bases at J, with 13 bases between. Germline V gives CDR1 SGHTA, CDR2 FQGNSA. For the CDR3, the DNA is TGTGCCAGCAGCCGCGGAGGTAGGGATGAGCAGTTCTTC. It encodes CASSRGGRDEQFF. Variable domain in full (rest from reference TRBV7-2 and TRBJ2-1): GAGVSQSPSNKVTEKGKDVELRCDPISGHTALYWYRQSLGQGLEFLIYFQGNSAPDKSGLPSDRFSAERTGGSVSTLTIQRTQQEDSAVYLCASSRGGRDEQFFGPGTRLTVL.

The chain uses TRBV20-1 and TRBJ2-7, with 15 bases lining up with TRBD2. CDR3 size: 14 residues. Trimming removed 7 bases from V and 7 bases from J; junction bases left unmatched: 8. The germline gives CDR1 DFQATT, CDR2 SNEGSKA (reference sequence). The CDR3 DNA is TGCAGTGTCATTGGACTAGCGGGAGGGGCGGAGCAGTACTTC. Translated: CSVIGLAGGAEQYF.

This clonotype was recorded at least ten times. V is TRBV30 and J is TRBJ1-2; D not resolved. CDR1 and CDR2 from the germline V gene are GTSNPN and SVGIG (reference sequence). Trimming removed 2 bases at V and 5 bases at J, with 6 bases between. The CDR3 has 11 residues. The CDR3 nucleotides are TGTGCCTGGAGTCTTGAGTATGGCTACACCTTC. This translates into CAWSLEYGYTF.

In the case of this clonotype: This may be a read error, as it is one base from a much larger clone. The CDR3 here is CSARDQRPQPF. The DNA for the CDR3 is TGCAGTGCTAGAGATCAGAGGCCCCAGCCTTTT. V is TRBV20-1 and J is TRBJ1-5, with no clear D. The CDR3 totals 11 residues. The V gene's germline CDR1 is DFQATT and CDR2 SNEGSKA (reference sequence).

This chain connects TRBV2 to TRBJ2-3; TRBD1 matches 9 bases. J gave up 6 bases and V 8 bases, and 9 bases lay outside the gene matches. This CDR3 comprises 14 residues. Looked up from germline, CDR1 is SNHLY and CDR2 is FYNNEI. CDR3 protein: CASSGTGPLDTQYF. In DNA, the CDR3 is TGTGCCAGCTCAGGGACAGGGCCGTTGGATACGCAGTATTTT.

This clonotype has only one observation. The gene calls are TRBV29-1 and TRBJ2-5; 12 nucleotides line up with TRBD2. The germline CDR1 and CDR2 sequences are SQVTM and ANQGSEA. The CDR3 runs to 13 residues. The V gene end was trimmed by 8 bases and the J gene end by 4 bases; junction bases not matched to a gene: 5. The chain's CDR3 is CSLVGLAGETQYF. The CDR3 DNA is TGCAGCTTGGTGGGACTAGCGGGAGAGACCCAGTACTTC.

This clonotype has more than one count but fewer than ten. Since the CDR3 does not end with the conserved phenylalanine or tryptophan, this likely comes from a read error. The chain recombines TRBV19 with TRBJ2-1; maybe TRBD2 (6 bases). Trimming removed 6 bases from V and 6 bases from J, with 21 bases in between. Germline loops: CDR1 LNHDA, CDR2 SQIVND (reference sequence). The CDR3 runs to 16 residues. The CDR3, as DNA: TGTGCCAGTAGCCCCGGGACTCCTGGTGCTTCCAATGAGCAGTTCTCC. It is translated as CASSPGTPGASNEQFS.

The gene calls are TRBV14 and TRBJ2-7, with TRBD2 as a possible D gene (7 bases). Germline values: CDR1 SGHDN, CDR2 FVKESK. Trimming took 0 bases from V and 2 from J, leaving 11 bases between them. The CDR3 contains 15 residues. CDR3 sequence reads: CASSQERGGPYEQYF. The DNA for the CDR3 is TGTGCCAGCAGCCAAGAACGCGGGGGCCCCTACGAGCAGTACTTC.

The V call is TRBV27, the J call TRBJ1-4, with 8 bases aligning to TRBD1. With V trimmed by 9 bases and J by 0 bases, 6 bases remained unmatched. The V gene's germline CDR1 is MNHEY and CDR2 SMNVEV (reference sequence). The CDR3 covers 15 residues. CDR3 loop: CARGTGESTNEKLFF. The CDR3 DNA follows: TGTGCCAGGGGGACAGGAGAGTCAACTAATGAAAAACTGTTTTTT.

Concerning this clonotype: One base away lies a much larger clone, so this may be a sequencing read error. The chain employs TRBV6-1 and TRBJ2-7; 15 bases are shared with TRBD2. V lost 5 bases, J lost 2 bases, and 7 bases stayed unmatched. CDR3 length: 17 amino acids. Per the germline V gene, CDR1 is MNHNS and CDR2 is SASEGT. CDR3 sequence reads: CASSLGLAGGLPYEQYF. CDR3 DNA: TGTGCCAGCAGTCTGGGACTAGCGGGGGGCCTTCCCTACGAGCAGTACTTC.

This clonotype came up many times. V gene TRBV6-1 combines with J gene TRBJ2-7; D is uncertain. From germline, CDR1 is MNHNS and CDR2 SASEGT. Trimming removed 7 bases at V and 3 bases at J, with 16 bases between. CDR3 length equals 14 residues. The CDR3 sequence: CASMVVGSDYEQYF. Here the CDR3 DNA reads TGTGCCAGCATGGTCGTCGGCAGCGACTACGAGCAGTACTTC.

This clonotype showed up many times. This rearrangement joins TRBV2 to TRBJ2-3, with TRBD2 identical over 8 bases. This CDR3 region has 14 residues. Germline values: CDR1 SNHLY, CDR2 FYNNEI. J lost 1 base, V lost 6 bases, and 3 bases had no gene match. The CDR3 sequence: CASRSAGGTDTQYF. The CDR3 DNA sequence: TGTGCCAGCAGGTCAGCGGGGGGCACAGATACGCAGTATTTT.

This clonotype was observed at least ten times. The chain has TRBV20-1 and TRBJ2-1, with no clear D. Trimming stripped 6 bases from V and 9 bases from J, with 21 bases between. This CDR3 has 14 amino acids. CDR1 and CDR2 (germline): DFQATT, SNEGSKA (reference sequence). This CDR3 is CSAPLEAFLGEQFF. In DNA, the CDR3 is TGCAGTGCACCGCTAGAGGCGTTCTTAGGTGAGCAGTTCTTC.

The chain joins TRBV5-5 to TRBJ2-5; TRBD1 aligns across 11 bases. J was trimmed by 2 bases and V by 3 bases; bases with no gene match: 9. Germline CDR1 and CDR2: SGHKS and YYEKEE (reference sequence). CDR3 length: 17 amino acids. In DNA form, the CDR3 reads TGTGCCAGCAGCTCCACGGGACAGGGGGGTACTCAAGAGACCCAGTACTTC. This sequence encodes CASSSTGQGGTQETQYF.

The chain has TRBV10-2 and TRBJ2-5, with D perhaps TRBD1 (6 bases). There are 21 residues in the CDR3. Trimming stripped 7 bases from V and 4 bases from J, with 37 bases between. Germline-derived CDR1 and CDR2 are WSHSY and SAAADI. CDR3 DNA: TGCGCCAGCAACCGGGACAAAGCTCCTTGTTGTGGTAATGAGGTCGGAGAGACCCAGTACTTC. This translates into CASNRDKAPCCGNEVGETQYF.

This clonotype came up many times. This rearrangement joins TRBV5-5 to TRBJ2-7; D is possibly TRBD1 (5 bases). Trimming left V 0 bases short and J 4 bases short, with 14 bases between. CDR1 is SGHKS and CDR2 is YYEKEE in the germline V gene (reference sequence). This CDR3 contains 15 residues. CDR3 amino acids: CASSLELGLRYEQYF. As DNA, the CDR3 is TGTGCCAGCAGCTTGGAATTGGGGCTGCGGTACGAGCAGTACTTC. Filled out from reference TRBV5-5 and TRBJ2-7, the complete variable domain reads DAGVTQSPTHLIKTRGQQVTLRCSPISGHKSVSWYQQVLGQGPQFIFQYYEKEERGRGNFPDRFSARQFPNYSSELNVNALLLGDSALYLCASSLELGLRYEQYFGPGTRLTVT.

Comment on this clonotype: This could be a read error, since a much larger clone is one nucleotide away. This rearrangement joins TRBV6-4 to TRBJ2-7; D might be TRBD1 (5 bases). Trimming shortened V by 5 bases and J by 3 bases, and 17 bases separated the two germline ends. CDR1 is MRHNA and CDR2 is SNTAGT in the germline V gene. The CDR3 totals 15 residues. The CDR3 bases are TGTGCCAGCAGTCCTCCAGGTGGGGCCGACTACGAGCAGTACTTC. The encoded protein is CASSPPGGADYEQYF.

This clonotype has ten or more counts. The rearrangement uses TRBV18 and TRBJ2-7; D possibly corresponds to TRBD1 (6 bases). Germline lookup yields CDR1 KGHSH and CDR2 LQKENI. The ends were cut back, 2 bases at V and 0 bases at J, with 8 bases in the middle. The CDR3 spans 14 residues. The CDR3 spells CASSPARGSYEQYF. Written as DNA, the CDR3 is TGTGCCAGCTCACCAGCCAGGGGCTCCTACGAGCAGTACTTC.

There are many counts of this clonotype. The chain recombines TRBV12-3 or TRBV12-4 with TRBJ1-5; TRBD1 is a possible D gene (6 bases). The length of the CDR3 is 14 residues. The germline V and J ends were trimmed by 7 bases and 5 bases, with 15 bases remaining between them. The CDR3 reads CASTVGQRDQPQHF. CDR3 DNA: TGTGCCAGCACCGTTGGACAGAGGGATCAGCCCCAGCATTTT.

This clonotype has a count of ten or more. The chain recombines TRBV20-1 with TRBJ2-7; 8 nucleotides agree with TRBD1. Per germline, CDR1 DFQATT and CDR2 SNEGSKA (reference sequence). The ends lost 4 bases at V and 4 bases at J; junction bases unmatched: 9. The CDR3 extends over 14 amino acids. The CDR3 loop is CSATGQGLSYEQYF. For the CDR3, the DNA is TGCAGTGCTACCGGACAGGGCTTATCGTACGAGCAGTACTTC.